The sequence of this TCR beta chain was determined in a study of shared clonotypes between healthy human individuals. The wider study: Three plates were used per donor for CD4 naive, three for CD4 memory, two for CD8 naive and one for CD8 memory. Whole-study findings and limits: The sharing of 4% to 5.5% of naive CD4 clonotypes was seen across a few donors.

V was pared by 5 bases and J by 0 bases, with 3 bases of the junction left unmatched. CDR3 length: 13 amino acids. Germline CDR1 is SQVTM and CDR2 is ANQGSEA. Using immunoSEQ multiplex PCR, the repertoire was profiled, and TCRdb retains in-frame clones only, with some absent. The sample contains around 1,900,000 clones, 90% to 95% of which appear only once. This clone has only one observation. What it binds is unknown. CD45RO-negative CD8 cells positively selected for CCR7 made up the naive population, which excluded terminally differentiated effector memory CD45RA+ cells. The chain has TRBV29-1 and TRBJ2-7; 8 nucleotides line up with TRBD1. Source material: naive CD8+ T cells from PBMCs. This receptor was taken from a man aged 18 to 30 in good health. Some clones in this sample may be carry-over from other donors' samples. The CDR3 sequence: CSVRTGLSYEQYF. CDR3 bases: TGCAGCGTTAGGACAGGGCTCTCCTACGAGCAGTACTTC.